The 10 T cell receptor beta chains below come from one sample, sequenced in a study of CD8 T cells in ankylosing spondylitis (dated by TCRdb to between 2016 and 2019). The method behind the library was 5' RACE. Sequenced on an Illumina HiSeq 2500. TCRdb ran its own pipeline on the public reads, namely fastp trimming at Q25 and MiXCR clone calling, and kept in-frame beta chains. Every entry covers one CDR3 protein and lists the most common genes and DNA from its rows. The sample table lists fewer than 550,000 distinct CDR3 sequences, approximately 5% of them with a count of one. The ten largest clonotypes hold around 3.4% of the sample. Their specific antigens are unknown. General findings and caveats noted by the study authors: Blood from ankylosing spondylitis patients appeared to be characterized by a TCR beta motif composed of about eight highly homologous amino acid variants.

The sample comprised blood, either unsorted or a sorted T cell fraction (not recorded which). The receptors stem from a male donor with ankylosing spondylitis.

This clonotype was counted many times. CDR3: CASSQVEPTLSEGVNYGYTF. CDR3 sequence (DNA): TGCGCCAGCAGCCAAGTCGAGCCAACGTTATCTGAGGGGGTTAACTATGGCTACACCTTC. The chain is built from TRBV4-3 and TRBJ1-2; D is possibly TRBD1 (6 bases). Germline CDR1 is LGHNA and CDR2 is YSLEER. The length of the CDR3 is 20 residues. The V gene lost 1 base and the J gene lost 1 base, with 25 bases spanning the gap.

This clonotype was observed once. J is TRBJ2-1 and V is TRBV7-3, with D perhaps matching TRBD1 or TRBD2 (5 bases each). Germline V gene sequence: CDR1 SGHTA, CDR2 FQGTGA. The CDR3 has 14 residues. Trimming took 0 bases from V and 8 from J, leaving 11 bases between them. The CDR3 protein is CASSLTGREYEQFF. DNA of the CDR3: TGTGCCAGCAGCTTAACCGGCAGGGAGTATGAGCAGTTCTTC.

This clonotype was seen a handful of times. V gene TRBV6-2 or TRBV6-3 combines with J gene TRBJ2-2, with D unclear. This CDR3 comprises 16 residues. Germline V gene data show CDR1 as MNHEY and CDR2 as SVGEGT. The V and J ends lost 3 bases and 6 bases respectively, with 17 bases between them. The CDR3 region is CASSYSGPIYSGELFF. DNA of the CDR3: TGTGCCAGCAGTTATTCCGGTCCCATTTATTCCGGGGAGCTGTTTTTT.

Ten or more counts support this clonotype. V is TRBV20-1 and J is TRBJ2-5, with TRBD2 matching 7 bases. Germline V gene sequence: CDR1 DFQATT, CDR2 SNEGSKA (reference sequence). V gave up 0 bases and J gave up 0 bases; unmatched junction bases: 7. This CDR3 spans 16 amino acids. Here the CDR3 reads CSARESPAGHQETQYF. CDR3 bases: TGCAGTGCTAGAGAATCCCCAGCGGGACACCAAGAGACCCAGTACTTC.

There are many counts of this clonotype. V is TRBV4-3 and J is TRBJ2-2, with D possibly being TRBD1 (6 bases). The germline CDR1 and CDR2 sequences are LGHNA and YSLEER. There are 16 residues in the CDR3. Trimming pared 0 bases from V and 5 bases from J, leaving 13 bases between. The CDR3: CASSQEAGEGTGELFF. CDR3 nucleotide sequence: TGCGCCAGCAGCCAAGAGGCAGGGGAAGGGACCGGGGAGCTGTTTTTT.

About this clonotype itself: The junction and the germline gene differ at one end; a read error may be behind it. J is TRBJ2-2 and V is TRBV5-1; maybe TRBD2 (6 bases). This CDR3 has 16 residues. Germline V gene data show CDR1 as SGHRS and CDR2 as YFSETQ. The CDR3, as DNA: TGCTCCAGCAGCTCATGGGCGGGATCGGACACCGGGGAGCTGTTTTTT. The encoded protein is CSSSSWAGSDTGELFF.

This clonotype was observed at least ten times. CDR3 DNA: TGTGCCAGCAGCTTAGCGCGGGGAACTATCCCTGACGAGCAGTACTTC. Translation: CASSLARGTIPDEQYF. The gene calls are TRBV7-9 and TRBJ2-7, with D tentatively TRBD2 (6 bases). The CDR3 contains 16 residues. V was clipped by 0 bases and J by 5 bases, with 17 bases between them. Germline V gene lookup returns CDR1 SEHNR and CDR2 FQNEAQ (reference sequence). The complete variable domain, with remaining parts taken from reference TRBV7-9 and TRBJ2-7, reads DTGVSQNPRHKITKRGQNVTFRCDPISEHNRLYWYRQTLGQGPEFLTYFQNEAQLEKSRLLSDRFSAERPKGSFSTLEIQRTEQGDSAMYLCASSLARGTIPDEQYFGPGTRLTVT.

This clonotype was observed many times. This chain connects TRBV5-5 to TRBJ2-1; perhaps TRBD1 as D (6 bases). Per germline, CDR1 SGHKS and CDR2 YYEKEE (reference sequence). The CDR3 consists of 12 residues. V shed 2 bases and J shed 12 bases, with 12 bases lying between them. DNA for the CDR3: TGTGCCAGCAGCTTACAGGGAAGTCGGCAGTTCTTC. Amino acid sequence: CASSLQGSRQFF.

Many counts were recorded for this clonotype. This rearrangement joins TRBV5-1 to TRBJ1-5, with no clear D. The V and J ends lost 5 bases and 4 bases respectively, with 13 bases between them. From germline, CDR1 is SGHRS and CDR2 YFSETQ. This CDR3 is built from 14 residues. CDR3: CASSFDGGNQPQHF. DNA of the CDR3: TGCGCCAGCAGTTTTGACGGAGGTAATCAGCCCCAGCATTTT.

This clonotype has ten or more counts. This chain uses TRBV20-1 with TRBJ1-6; no definite D call. The V gene lost 2 bases and the J gene lost 4 bases, with 18 bases spanning the gap. In germline, CDR1 is DFQATT, CDR2 SNEGSKA (reference sequence). The CDR3 sequence is 17 residues long. The CDR3 nucleotides read TGCAGTGCTAGAACCCTCCGAGGGCAGAGTTATAATTCACCCCTCCACTTT. Its translation: CSARTLRGQSYNSPLHF.